This record concerns one T cell receptor beta chain sequence. The data stem from a study of blood T cells in healthy people across ages. The V gene's germline CDR1 is SQVTM and CDR2 ANQGSEA. The CDR3 is 14 amino acids. V was pared by 7 bases and J by 4 bases, with 14 bases between. Sample-barcoded 5' priming and a J-beta primer mix drove a second PCR of about 6 to 12 cycles. The authors tagged each cDNA molecule using a template-switch adaptor with 12 random nucleotides. From the 5' RACE reads, TCRdb called clonotypes with MiXCR, one entry per CDR3 protein. The table includes fewer than 2 million distinct CDR3 sequences, roughly 43% detected once.

The sample was blood. The chain combines TRBV29-1 with TRBJ2-6; perhaps TRBD1 as D (5 bases). This TCR derives from a human donor in good health. The CDR3 DNA sequence: TGCAGCGCCGACCAGGGATTCGGGGCCAACGTCCTGACTTTC. Encoded protein: CSADQGFGANVLTF.